One sample yielded the 10 T cell receptor beta chains listed below, sequenced in a study of neoadjuvant nivolumab and ipilimumab in lung cancer. Method: immunoSEQ multiplex PCR; TCRdb's copy keeps in-frame clones and lacks some. The repertoire consists of more than 25,000 clones, with roughly three quarters occurring once and the leading ten covering over 15%. The sample was tumor tissue, taken after neoadjuvant nivolumab, alone or with ipilimumab, at or shortly before surgery. These receptors originate from an adult with non-small cell lung cancer.

V and J are TRBV5-1 and TRBJ2-3; D unclear. This CDR3 region has 15 residues. The V gene lost 0 bases and the J gene lost 1 base, with 9 bases spanning the gap. Germline V CDR1 and CDR2: SGHRS, YFSETQ. CDR3 in DNA: TGCGCCAGCAGCTTGGACCCTCGGGGCACAGATACGCAGTATTTT. It codes for CASSLDPRGTDTQYF.

V usage is TRBV18 and J usage is TRBJ2-7, with 8 bases aligning to TRBD2. The V gene's germline CDR1 is KGHSH and CDR2 LQKENI. This CDR3 spans 15 amino acids. The junction had 11 bases not matched to a gene; V was cut back by 4 bases and J by 6 bases. The CDR3 reads CASSLISGAKGEQYF. The CDR3 bases are TGTGCCAGCTCACTCATTAGCGGGGCGAAGGGCGAGCAGTACTTC.

The chain couples TRBV7-2 to TRBJ1-2; D not certain. Germline V gene sequence: CDR1 SGHTA, CDR2 FQGNSA. This CDR3 has 14 amino acids. With 5 bases removed from V and 1 base from J, the gap between germline ends came to 11 bases. DNA of the CDR3: TGTGCCAGCAGCCCGAACACTCTTAACTATGGCTACACCTTC. It codes for CASSPNTLNYGYTF.

The V call is TRBV29-1, the J call TRBJ1-2; 11 bases align to TRBD1. V gave up 4 bases and J gave up 4 bases; unmatched junction bases: 5. The CDR3 spans 14 residues. Germline V gene lookup returns CDR1 SQVTM and CDR2 ANQGSEA. The CDR3 coding sequence is TGCAGCGTTGGGACCGGGACAGGGGGCTATGGCTACACCTTC. It translates to CSVGTGTGGYGYTF. The variable domain in full, with the rest retrieved from reference TRBV29-1 and TRBJ1-2, is SAVISQKPSRDICQRGTSLTIQCQVDSQVTMMFWYRQQPGQSLTLIATANQGSEATYESGFVIDKFPISRPNLTFSTLTVSNMSPEDSSIYLCSVGTGTGGYGYTFGSGTRLTVV.

This chain uses TRBV15 with TRBJ1-5; D unclear. This CDR3 comprises 12 residues. Germline values: CDR1 LNHNV, CDR2 YYDKDF (reference sequence). The V gene lost 3 bases and the J gene lost 4 bases, with 4 bases spanning the gap. CDR3 in DNA: TGTGCCACCAGCAGGGATAATCAGCCCCAGCATTTT. Its translation: CATSRDNQPQHF.

The chain links TRBV7-2 to TRBJ2-7; a possible D gene is TRBD1 (6 bases). Germline CDR1 SGHTA, CDR2 FQGNSA. Trimming removed 5 bases at V and 5 bases at J, with 19 bases between. CDR3 length equals 15 residues. As DNA, the CDR3 is TGTGCCAGCAGCCCCCTCAACAGGGTTGCCAACGAGCAGTACTTC. This encodes CASSPLNRVANEQYF.

V gene TRBV6-5 combines with J gene TRBJ2-1, with TRBD2 matching over 9 bases. Germline assignment: CDR1 MNHEY and CDR2 SVGAGI. The CDR3 is 16 amino acids. J was trimmed by 6 bases and V by 2 bases; bases with no gene match: 8. The CDR3 sequence is CASSYRASGAFNEQFF. CDR3 coding DNA: TGTGCCAGCAGTTACCGGGCTAGCGGGGCTTTCAATGAGCAGTTCTTC.

This chain connects TRBV4-1 to TRBJ1-2, with 9 nucleotides matching TRBD1. J lost 4 bases, V lost 1 base, and 10 bases had no gene match. The CDR3 contains 17 residues. In germline, CDR1 is MGHRA, CDR2 YSYEKL. CDR3 sequence reads: CASSQVTGTGLAYGYTF. The CDR3, as DNA: TGCGCCAGCAGCCAAGTGACTGGGACAGGGTTGGCCTATGGCTACACCTTC.

V is TRBV5-5 and J is TRBJ2-5; no clear D. Trimming shortened V by 4 bases and J by 9 bases, and 16 bases separated the two germline ends. The CDR3 is 13 residues long. The V gene's germline CDR1 is SGHKS and CDR2 YYEKEE (reference sequence). As DNA, the CDR3 is TGTGCCAGCAGCCCCTCGACGGTATTTTCCCAGTACTTC. Translation: CASSPSTVFSQYF. Drawing the rest from reference TRBV5-5 and TRBJ2-5, the complete variable domain is DAGVTQSPTHLIKTRGQQVTLRCSPISGHKSVSWYQQVLGQGPQFIFQYYEKEERGRGNFPDRFSARQFPNYSSELNVNALLLGDSALYLCASSPSTVFSQYFGPGTRLLVL.

The genes are TRBV18 and TRBJ1-2, with D possibly matching TRBD1 (5 bases). CDR1 and CDR2 from the germline V gene are KGHSH and LQKENI. CDR3 length: 15 residues. Between the trimmed V and J ends, which lost 2 bases and 5 bases, there was a span of 15 bases. The chain's CDR3 is CASSPGVGTSYGYTF. The DNA for the CDR3 is TGTGCCAGCTCACCAGGGGTCGGGACTTCGTATGGCTACACCTTC. Full variable domain (remainder filled in from reference TRBV18 and TRBJ1-2): NAGVMQNPRHLVRRRGQEARLRCSPMKGHSHVYWYRQLPEEGLKFMVYLQKENIIDESGMPKERFSAEFPKEGPSILRIQQVVRGDSAAYFCASSPGVGTSYGYTFGSGTRLTVV.